This T cell receptor beta chain was captured by sequencing in a study of Graves' ophthalmopathy and Graves' hyperthyroidism. J gave up 2 bases and V 5 bases, and 13 bases lay outside the gene matches. This CDR3 is 17 amino acids long. CDR1 is SEHNR and CDR2 is FQNEAQ in the germline V gene (reference sequence). General study results and limits: Blood also carried most expanded thyroid clonotypes exceeding 0.001 frequency. Prediction of ophthalmopathy progression reached over 65% sensitivity and approximately 74% specificity.

RNA transcripts yielded amplified TCR beta CDR3 regions. Second-round multiplex PCR followed a first-round RT-PCR using HTBI primers. MiXCR was run by TCRdb on the multiplex PCR reads, yielding one entry per CDR3 protein. The repertoire includes some 1.1 million distinct CDR3 sequences, about 38% of them detected once, and approximately 12% sits in the top ten. Among the exclusions were patients with other autoimmune diseases, uncontrolled infections, pregnancy or lactation. Clinical symptoms, serum thyroxine, TRAb, thyroid ultrasound and orbital computed tomography were relied on for diagnosis. Points on this clonotype: Its specificity is unknown.

This TCR was sampled from an adult man with Graves' hyperthyroidism. Sequencing was performed on peripheral blood or thyroid tissue (not recorded which). J is TRBJ1-2 and V is TRBV7-9; 8 bases are shared with TRBD1. The DNA for the CDR3 is TGTGCCAGCAGCCATTGGCCTCTGGACAGGGACAACTATGGCTACACCTTC. Translation: CASSHWPLDRDNYGYTF.